The 26 T cell receptor beta chains in this list originate from one sample, sequenced in a study of blood T cell repertoires in COVID-19. Libraries were prepared by immunoSEQ multiplex PCR; TCRdb keeps only in-frame clonotypes and omits some of them. The table includes hundreds of thousands of clones, about 90% detected once. The material sequenced was peripheral blood. These TCRs come from a man aged 18 to 30 with COVID-19, enrolled during active disease.

The chain uses TRBV19 and TRBJ2-7, with 9 bases fitting TRBD2. The CDR3 extends over 16 amino acids. Trimming removed 8 bases from V and 5 bases from J; junction bases left unmatched: 16. The germline V gene has CDR1 LNHDA and CDR2 SQIVND (reference sequence). The CDR3 here is CASGREDAGGHDEQYF. As DNA, the CDR3 is TGTGCCAGTGGAAGGGAGGACGCGGGAGGGCACGACGAGCAGTACTTC. Complete variable domain (other parts from reference TRBV19 and TRBJ2-7): DGGITQSPKYLFRKEGQNVTLSCEQNLNHDAMYWYRQDPGQGLRLIYYSQIVNDFQKGDIAEGYSVSREKKESFPLTVTSAQKNPTAFYLCASGREDAGGHDEQYFGPGTRLTVT.

This clone was seen more than once but under ten times. The chain carries TRBV5-5 and TRBJ1-5, with D possibly TRBD1 on 5 matching bases. Trimming pared 3 bases from V and 2 bases from J, leaving 12 bases between. CDR3 length: 15 amino acids. Germline V gene data show CDR1 as SGHKS and CDR2 as YYEKEE (reference sequence). The CDR3 reads CASSYQGNGNQPQHF. CDR3 bases: TGTGCCAGCAGCTACCAGGGCAACGGCAATCAGCCCCAGCATTTT.

CDR3 coding DNA: TGTGCCACCAACAGGGGTCGAAATCAGCCCCAGCATTTT. Translated: CATNRGRNQPQHF. This rearrangement joins TRBV24-1 to TRBJ1-5; TRBD1 aligns across 7 bases. Germline values: CDR1 KGHDR, CDR2 SFDVKD. This CDR3 is 13 amino acids long. With 8 bases clipped from V and 4 bases from J, the junction kept 4 bases outside the gene matches.

CDR3 bases: TGTGCCAGCAGCCCCACCCACCCCGGAGGAGTTGGAAACACCATATATTTT. Residues: CASSPTHPGGVGNTIYF. J is TRBJ1-3 and V is TRBV4-2, with D uncertain. CDR1 LGHNA and CDR2 YNFKEQ come from the germline V gene. This CDR3 is 17 amino acids long. The ends were cut back, 4 bases at V and 3 bases at J, with 19 bases in the middle.

V is TRBV23-1 and J is TRBJ1-2; D possibly corresponds to TRBD1 (5 bases). TRBV23-1 is noted as an ORF with a role that remains uncertain. The CDR3 covers 13 residues. V was shortened by 4 bases and J by 4 bases, with 10 bases between the two germline ends. CDR3 region: CASSRREGYGYTF. Written as DNA, the CDR3 is TGCGCCAGCAGTCGCAGGGAGGGCTATGGCTACACCTTC.

This chain joins TRBV30 and TRBJ1-6; D remains unclear. There are 12 residues in the CDR3. The V end lost 0 bases, the J end lost 9 bases, and 6 bases lay between the germline ends. Germline loops: CDR1 GTSNPN, CDR2 SVGIG (reference sequence). The CDR3 loop reads CAWSVPTSPLHF. CDR3 DNA: TGTGCCTGGAGTGTACCTACTTCACCCCTCCACTTT.

The J gene is TRBJ2-2, the V gene TRBV7-2; TRBD2 matches at 7 bases. Trimming at V came to 5 bases and at J to 1 base, leaving 4 bases not matched to a gene. CDR3 length: 15 amino acids. Germline V gives CDR1 SGHTA, CDR2 FQGNSA. The CDR3 nucleotides read TGTGCCAGCAGCCGGGGGGTAGGGAACACCGGGGAGCTGTTTTTT. This sequence encodes CASSRGVGNTGELFF.

The J gene is TRBJ2-7, the V gene TRBV7-9; D gene ambiguous. The CDR3 extends over 14 amino acids. Per the germline V gene, CDR1 is SEHNR and CDR2 is FQNEAQ (reference sequence). V was shortened by 2 bases and J by 6 bases, with 14 bases between the two germline ends. The DNA for the CDR3 is TGTGCCAGCAGCTTATCACAAGCGCTCCTCGAGCAGTACTTC. This codes for CASSLSQALLEQYF.

The chain is built from TRBV3-1 (or the pseudogene TRBV3-2) and TRBJ2-1, with a tentative D call TRBD2 (6 bases). V was pared by 4 bases and J by 5 bases, with 12 bases between. The V gene's germline CDR1 is LGHDT and CDR2 YNNKEL (reference sequence). The CDR3 covers 14 residues. The CDR3 region is CASSRELANNEQFF. In DNA form, the CDR3 reads TGTGCCAGCAGCCGAGAACTAGCAAACAATGAGCAGTTCTTC.

J is TRBJ1-1 and V is TRBV19; tentative D call: TRBD1 (6 bases). CDR1 LNHDA and CDR2 SQIVND come from the germline V gene (reference sequence). The V gene lost 5 bases and the J gene lost 1 base, with 11 bases spanning the gap. The CDR3 has 14 amino acids. Here the CDR3 DNA reads TGTGCCAGTAGTGCCCTACAGGGGAACACTGAAGCTTTCTTT. The encoded protein is CASSALQGNTEAFF.

The CDR3 DNA sequence: TGTGCCAGTAGAGGAGCGGGATCAGAGACCCAGTACTTC. This translates into CASRGAGSETQYF. V is TRBV19 and J is TRBJ2-5; 7 bases are shared with TRBD2. The CDR3 runs to 13 residues. The germline CDR1 and CDR2 sequences are LNHDA and SQIVND (reference sequence). J was trimmed by 4 bases and V by 6 bases; bases with no gene match: 5. Filled out from reference TRBV19 and TRBJ2-5, the complete variable domain reads DGGITQSPKYLFRKEGQNVTLSCEQNLNHDAMYWYRQDPGQGLRLIYYSQIVNDFQKGDIAEGYSVSREKKESFPLTVTSAQKNPTAFYLCASRGAGSETQYFGPGTRLLVL.

This chain uses TRBV6-5 with TRBJ1-1; D call uncertain. The CDR3 totals 15 residues. V was shortened by 6 bases and J by 0 bases, with 14 bases between the two germline ends. Germline lookup yields CDR1 MNHEY and CDR2 SVGAGI. Here the CDR3 reads CASSRASRVNTEAFF. CDR3 bases: TGTGCCAGCAGCCGAGCGTCGCGGGTGAACACTGAAGCTTTCTTT.

J is TRBJ1-1 and V is TRBV19, with D maybe TRBD1 (5 bases). Per the germline V gene, CDR1 is LNHDA and CDR2 is SQIVND (reference sequence). The CDR3 has 13 amino acids. Trimming cost V 8 bases and J 1 base, with 11 bases left between them. The CDR3 sequence is CASQGVANTEAFF. CDR3 DNA: TGTGCCAGTCAAGGGGTAGCGAACACTGAAGCTTTCTTT.

About this clone itself: The same CDR3 can be traced to other DNA sequences in this sample. The CDR3 is CASGTANTGELFF. The DNA for the CDR3 is TGCGCCAGCGGGACAGCGAACACCGGGGAGCTGTTTTTT. This chain uses TRBV5-1 with TRBJ2-2; TRBD1 agrees at 7 bases. The junction had 0 bases not matched to a gene; V was cut back by 7 bases and J by 0 bases. Germline CDR1 reads SGHRS; CDR2 reads YFSETQ. This CDR3 region has 13 residues.

The V call is TRBV12-3 or TRBV12-4, the J call TRBJ1-2; D is undetermined. V lost 2 bases and J lost 1, with 5 bases in between. The CDR3 is 13 residues long. The CDR3 loop reads CASSLQVNYGYTF. CDR3 nucleotides: TGTGCCAGCAGTTTACAGGTTAACTATGGCTACACCTTC.

The genes are TRBV4-2 and TRBJ2-7; D might be TRBD2 (6 bases). V dropped 0 bases and J dropped 3 bases, with 18 bases sitting between them. The germline V gene has CDR1 LGHNA and CDR2 YNFKEQ. The CDR3 is 17 amino acids. The CDR3 sequence is CASSQDPLGSGLYEQYF. The CDR3 bases are TGTGCCAGCAGCCAAGATCCCCTTGGTAGCGGACTCTACGAGCAGTACTTC.

This chain connects TRBV5-1 to TRBJ2-2; 9 positions agree with TRBD2. The germline V gene encodes CDR1 SGHRS and CDR2 YFSETQ. With 4 bases clipped from V and 0 bases from J, the junction kept 7 bases outside the gene matches. This CDR3 spans 17 amino acids. CDR3 coding DNA: TGCGCCAGCAGCCGGGGTGTAGCGGGGGCGAACACCGGGGAGCTGTTTTTT. Its translation: CASSRGVAGANTGELFF.

CDR3 DNA: TGTGCCACCCGGGCGGCGGGAGCCGTGAATACGCAGTATTTT. This sequence encodes CATRAAGAVNTQYF. The chain employs TRBV10-3 and TRBJ2-3, with TRBD2 matching 7 bases. With V trimmed by 10 bases and J by 7 bases, 14 bases remained unmatched. The CDR3 consists of 14 residues. Germline loops: CDR1 ENHRY, CDR2 SYGVKD.

The rearrangement uses TRBV10-2 and TRBJ2-1, with 11 bases fitting TRBD2. From germline, CDR1 is WSHSY and CDR2 SAAADI. Trimming removed 3 bases from V and 4 bases from J; junction bases left unmatched: 2. The CDR3 length is 15 residues. The CDR3 here is CASSDPSGGYNEQFF. The CDR3 DNA reads TGCGCCAGCAGTGACCCTAGCGGGGGGTACAATGAGCAGTTCTTC.

V usage is TRBV18 and J usage is TRBJ2-7; 9 bases agree with TRBD2. The CDR3 consists of 14 residues. The V segment lost 3 bases and the J segment 7 bases; nucleotides outside the gene matches: 7. The germline gives CDR1 KGHSH, CDR2 LQKENI. The CDR3 nucleotides read TGTGCCAGCTCACCGCCAGCGGGAGGAAGGGAGCAGTACTTC. This codes for CASSPPAGGREQYF.

A word on this clone: In the same sample, other DNA sequences code for this CDR3. The rearrangement joins TRBV19 to TRBJ2-7, with 8 nucleotides matching TRBD2. The germline gives CDR1 LNHDA, CDR2 SQIVND (reference sequence). Trimming removed 6 bases from V and 0 bases from J; junction bases left unmatched: 4. This CDR3 is built from 14 residues. DNA for the CDR3: TGTGCCAGTAGAACTAGCGGTAACTCCTACGAGCAGTACTTC. Translated: CASRTSGNSYEQYF.

This chain joins TRBV28 and TRBJ2-6, with TRBD2 matching 14 bases. V was clipped by 3 bases and J by 3 bases; unmatched bases: 1. Germline V gene data show CDR1 as MDHEN and CDR2 as SYDVKM. CDR3 length: 17 residues. CDR3 region: CASSLGLAGVGANVLTF. Written as DNA, the CDR3 is TGTGCCAGCAGTTTGGGACTAGCGGGAGTTGGGGCCAACGTCCTGACTTTC.

V and J are TRBV5-1 and TRBJ2-7; 8 nucleotides align to TRBD1. Germline values: CDR1 SGHRS, CDR2 YFSETQ. This CDR3 region has 16 residues. V trimming: 3 bases; J trimming: 1 base; junction bases outside the gene matches: 9. The CDR3 sequence: CASSWGQDRPSYEQYF. The CDR3, as DNA: TGCGCCAGCAGCTGGGGACAGGACAGGCCATCCTACGAGCAGTACTTC.

The chain links TRBV6-6 to TRBJ1-5; 8 bases map to TRBD1. V was clipped by 5 bases and J by 7 bases; unmatched bases: 7. Looked up from germline, CDR1 is MNHNY and CDR2 is SVGAGI (reference sequence). The CDR3 contains 14 residues. The CDR3 sequence is CASSPGTGIQPQHF. The CDR3 DNA sequence: TGTGCCAGCAGTCCAGGGACAGGAATCCAGCCCCAGCATTTT.

The V and J genes are TRBV19 and TRBJ1-1; TRBD1 agrees at 9 bases. CDR1 is LNHDA, CDR2 SQIVND, per germline (reference sequence). V trimming: 6 bases; J trimming: 5 bases; junction bases outside the gene matches: 4. The CDR3 contains 13 residues. The CDR3 DNA is TGTGCCAGTAGACGGACAGGGGTTACTGAAGCTTTCTTT. Its protein product is CASRRTGVTEAFF.

Points on this clone: This specimen includes other DNA sequences encoding the same CDR3. The chain uses TRBV12-3 or TRBV12-4 and TRBJ1-2; D unresolved. V lost 3 bases, J lost 4 bases, and 6 bases lay in between. CDR3 length equals 12 residues. The CDR3 loop reads CASSLDSYGYTF. The CDR3, as DNA: TGTGCCAGCAGTTTGGACTCCTATGGCTACACCTTC.